The clone carrying this T cell receptor (beta chain) is deemed medium-sized. The target antigen is unknown. CDR1 is SGDLS, CDR2 YYNGEE, per germline. The V and J ends lost 4 bases and 8 bases respectively, with 13 bases between them. The CDR3 covers 13 residues. This specimen belongs to a study of T cells after yellow fever vaccination. Findings of the study overall: A weaker secondary response peaked on day 5, the primary on day 15. The booster response re-showed most primary clones: approximately 95% CD4, around 90% CD8.

TCR cDNA was made by 5'RACE template switching, adding a universal primer site and UMIs. In TCRdb, the 5' RACE reads were re-called with MiXCR into one record per CDR3 protein. The sample yields about 49,000 distinct CDR3 sequences, 7.4% seen once. This specimen consisted of CD8+ T cells sorted from PBMCs, obtained roughly 15 days after the first yellow fever vaccination. The chain uses TRBV9 and TRBJ2-1, with D possibly being TRBD1 (6 bases). The source is a young man who received the YFV17D yellow fever vaccine. This CDR3 reads CASSPRTVDEQFF. The CDR3 DNA is TGTGCCAGCAGCCCCCGGACAGTAGATGAGCAGTTCTTC.